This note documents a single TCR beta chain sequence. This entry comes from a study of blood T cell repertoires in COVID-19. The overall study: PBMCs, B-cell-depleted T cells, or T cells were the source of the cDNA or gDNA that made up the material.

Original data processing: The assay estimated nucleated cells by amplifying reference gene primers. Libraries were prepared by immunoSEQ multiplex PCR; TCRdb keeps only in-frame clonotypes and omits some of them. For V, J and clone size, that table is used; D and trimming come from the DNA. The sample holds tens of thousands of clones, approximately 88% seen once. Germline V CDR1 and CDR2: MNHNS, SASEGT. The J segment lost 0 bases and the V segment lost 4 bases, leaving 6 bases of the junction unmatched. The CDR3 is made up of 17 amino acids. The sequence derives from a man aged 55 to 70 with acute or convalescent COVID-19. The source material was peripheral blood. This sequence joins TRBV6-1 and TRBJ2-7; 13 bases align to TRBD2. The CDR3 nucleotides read TGTGCCAGCAGTGTACTAGCGGGGGGGCCTTCCTCCTACGAGCAGTACTTC. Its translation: CASSVLAGGPSSYEQYF.